The 31 T cell receptor beta chains below all came from one sample that was sequenced in a study of response to subunit inactivated influenza vaccine (dated by TCRdb to the late 2010s). Library method: RT-PCR. Sequenced using an Illumina HiSeq 2500. TCRdb reprocessing: public reads trimmed at Q25 with fastp, clones called with MiXCR, in-frame beta chains kept. Rows are unified per CDR3 protein, each entry keeping the most common DNA and genes. Across this sample there are 800,000 or so distinct CDR3 sequences, with 20% to 25% seen only once. Roughly 10% of the sample rests with the top ten. The sample was PBMCs from blood, taken around 5 days after vaccination. These receptors were taken from a man aged 45-65 years who received an inactivated influenza vaccine. Donor details come from another sample of the same person, matched by shared clones.

This clonotype showed up just a few times. This chain connects TRBV7-2 to TRBJ1-4; no firm D call. V was pared by 6 bases and J by 5 bases, with 13 bases between. The CDR3 totals 14 residues. The V gene's germline CDR1 is SGHTA and CDR2 FQGNSA. This chain's CDR3 is CASSLMLSNEKLFF. The CDR3 bases are TGTGCCAGCAGTCTAATGCTAAGCAATGAAAAACTGTTTTTT.

In its sample, this clonotype was seen a few times. The chain carries TRBV27 and TRBJ2-7; the match to TRBD1 covers 11 bases. V was pared by 6 bases and J by 4 bases, with 11 bases of the junction left unmatched. This CDR3 spans 16 amino acids. The germline V gene has CDR1 MNHEY and CDR2 SMNVEV (reference sequence). This CDR3 is CASSKGQGESSYEQYF. CDR3 nucleotides: TGTGCCAGCAGCAAGGGACAGGGGGAAAGTTCTTACGAGCAGTACTTC.

This clonotype is a singleton in its sample. The chain recombines TRBV3-1 with TRBJ1-5; D call uncertain. Germline values: CDR1 LGHDT, CDR2 YNNKEL (reference sequence). This CDR3 has 13 residues. Between the trimmed V and J ends, which lost 2 bases and 4 bases, there was a span of 6 bases. The CDR3 loop is CASSQLTNQPQHF. The CDR3 coding sequence is TGTGCCAGCAGCCAACTAACTAATCAGCCCCAGCATTTT.

The chain joins TRBV28 to TRBJ2-7, with D possibly being TRBD2 (6 bases). V was trimmed by 6 bases and J by 0 bases, leaving 12 bases between them. CDR3 length: 14 residues. CDR1 is MDHEN and CDR2 is SYDVKM in the germline V gene. Here the CDR3 DNA reads TGTGCCAGCAGCCGGGGGATAAACTCCTACGAGCAGTACTTC. This codes for CASSRGINSYEQYF.

At least ten counts were recorded for this clonotype. The rearrangement joins TRBV18 to TRBJ1-5; D is uncertain. The ends were cut back, 2 bases at V and 1 base at J, with 6 bases in the middle. CDR1 is KGHSH, CDR2 LQKENI, per germline. CDR3 length equals 14 residues. CDR3 protein: CASSPRRSNQPQHF. CDR3 nucleotides: TGTGCCAGCTCACCAAGGCGGAGCAATCAGCCCCAGCATTTT.

This chain links TRBV24-1 with TRBJ1-5; 8 bases fit TRBD1. CDR3 length: 15 amino acids. The V segment lost 5 bases and the J segment 3 bases; nucleotides outside the gene matches: 5. Germline CDR1 is KGHDR and CDR2 is SFDVKD. The CDR3 sequence is CATSGGTGVNQPQHF. CDR3 bases: TGTGCCACCAGTGGTGGGACAGGAGTCAATCAGCCCCAGCATTTT.

This sequence joins TRBV20-1 and TRBJ2-5; the D is unclear. Germline CDR1 and CDR2: DFQATT and SNEGSKA (reference sequence). V was shortened by 3 bases and J by 2 bases, with 13 bases between the two germline ends. The CDR3 runs 14 residues. The CDR3 sequence: CSASGQFIQETQYF. The CDR3 DNA is TGCAGTGCTAGTGGTCAATTTATACAAGAGACCCAGTACTTC.

This clonotype occurred a few times. This chain uses TRBV5-1 with TRBJ2-1; the match to TRBD2 covers 12 bases. Germline loops: CDR1 SGHRS, CDR2 YFSETQ. The CDR3 has 16 amino acids. The V and J ends lost 0 bases and 6 bases, in that order; junction bases with no gene match: 4. The chain's CDR3 is CASSLELAGGGNEQFF. In DNA form, the CDR3 reads TGCGCCAGCAGCTTGGAACTAGCGGGGGGTGGCAATGAGCAGTTCTTC.

This clonotype was recorded a few times. This rearrangement joins TRBV7-3 to TRBJ2-1, with 7 bases lining up with TRBD2. The trim removed 1 base at V and 4 bases at J, leaving 10 bases unmatched. CDR3 length: 17 amino acids. The germline gives CDR1 SGHTA, CDR2 FQGTGA. CDR3 nucleotide sequence: TGTGCCAGCAGCTTAAGACTAGCTCCCTTCCTTTACAATGAGCAGTTCTTC. Translated, it gives CASSLRLAPFLYNEQFF.

This clonotype was seen a handful of times. The J gene is TRBJ2-3, the V gene TRBV7-8; a weak D match, TRBD2 (7 bases). Germline loops: CDR1 SGHVS, CDR2 FQNEAQ. The CDR3 runs 17 residues. The ends were cut back, 2 bases at V and 5 bases at J, with 20 bases in the middle. The CDR3 coding sequence is TGTGCCAGCAGCTTAACTACGGGCGGGGGACAAGGAGATACGCAGTATTTT. It translates to CASSLTTGGGQGDTQYF.

The J gene is TRBJ2-7, the V gene TRBV24-1; D unresolved. The CDR3 is 11 residues long. Trimming took off 9 bases at V and 0 bases at J, with 5 bases between the two ends. CDR1 and CDR2 from the germline V gene are KGHDR and SFDVKD. The CDR3 here is CATAHSYEQYF. In DNA form, the CDR3 reads TGTGCCACCGCACACTCCTACGAGCAGTACTTC.

This clonotype was seen only a few times. This chain joins TRBV2 and TRBJ2-3, with 8 bases matching TRBD1. Looked up from germline, CDR1 is SNHLY and CDR2 is FYNNEI. CDR3 length equals 14 residues. Losses at the gene ends were 7 bases for V and 4 bases for J; bases not matched to a gene: 7. The CDR3 spells CASIGDRGADTQYF. The CDR3 region has the DNA TGTGCCAGCATTGGAGACAGGGGTGCAGATACGCAGTATTTT.

The chain combines TRBV7-2 with TRBJ2-5; D ambiguous. With 4 bases removed from V and 1 base from J, the gap between germline ends came to 10 bases. Germline values: CDR1 SGHTA, CDR2 FQGNSA. This CDR3 is 14 amino acids long. The CDR3: CASSYTRAQETQYF. CDR3 DNA: TGTGCCAGCAGCTACACAAGGGCCCAAGAGACCCAGTACTTC.

The chain couples TRBV29-1 to TRBJ1-1; D gene unclear. The V gene lost 3 bases and the J gene lost 0 bases, with 14 bases spanning the gap. Germline V gene sequence: CDR1 SQVTM, CDR2 ANQGSEA. This CDR3 spans 15 amino acids. CDR3 region: CSVDTAGFMNTEAFF. In DNA form, the CDR3 reads TGCAGCGTTGATACGGCAGGTTTCATGAACACTGAAGCTTTCTTT. Full variable domain (missing parts from reference TRBV29-1 and TRBJ1-1): SAVISQKPSRDICQRGTSLTIQCQVDSQVTMMFWYRQQPGQSLTLIATANQGSEATYESGFVIDKFPISRPNLTFSTLTVSNMSPEDSSIYLCSVDTAGFMNTEAFFGQGTRLTVV.

This clonotype was detected only a few times. The V gene is TRBV6-1, the J gene TRBJ1-6; no firm D call. V gave up 4 bases and J gave up 10 bases, with 14 bases separating them. There are 14 residues in the CDR3. Germline values: CDR1 MNHNS, CDR2 SASEGT. The DNA of the CDR3 is TGTGCCAGCAGTGCGGGCAGTATAGGCTCACCCCTCCACTTT. Amino acids: CASSAGSIGSPLHF.

This clonotype has just a few counts. The chain has TRBV5-1 and TRBJ2-7; 7 bases align to TRBD1. J lost 4 bases, V lost 1 base, and 5 bases had no gene match. Germline-derived CDR1 and CDR2 are SGHRS and YFSETQ. The CDR3 totals 14 residues. The CDR3 DNA reads TGCGCCAGCAGCTTGATAGGGACAGCTTACGAGCAGTACTTC. It codes for CASSLIGTAYEQYF.

This clonotype turned up a few times. The chain is built from TRBV5-1 and TRBJ2-5, with 7 bases lining up with TRBD1. This CDR3 region has 14 residues. Germline V gene data show CDR1 as SGHRS and CDR2 as YFSETQ. V lost 4 bases, J lost 5 bases, and 8 bases stayed unmatched. In nucleotides, the CDR3 is TGCGCCAGCAGCCGCGACAGGGTTGGGGAGACCCAGTACTTC. It is translated as CASSRDRVGETQYF.

This rearrangement joins TRBV11-3 to TRBJ2-1, with 7 bases aligning to TRBD2. V gave up 1 base and J gave up 2 bases; unmatched junction bases: 5. This CDR3 region has 16 residues. Germline values: CDR1 SGHNT, CDR2 YENEEA. CDR3 sequence reads: CASSLGGGSPYNEQFF. As DNA, the CDR3 is TGTGCCAGCAGCTTAGGGGGCGGGAGTCCCTACAATGAGCAGTTCTTC.

V is TRBV9 and J is TRBJ2-7; tentative D call: TRBD2 (6 bases). V lost 2 bases, J lost 3 bases, and 12 bases lay in between. This CDR3 has 14 amino acids. Germline V gene data show CDR1 as SGDLS and CDR2 as YYNGEE. The chain's CDR3 is CASSVEGNYYEQYF. The CDR3 nucleotides are TGTGCCAGCAGCGTGGAGGGGAACTACTACGAGCAGTACTTC. Full variable domain (missing parts from reference TRBV9 and TRBJ2-7): DSGVTQTPKHLITATGQRVTLRCSPRSGDLSVYWYQQSLDQGLQFLIQYYNGEERAKGNILERFSAQQFPDLHSELNLSSLELGDSALYFCASSVEGNYYEQYFGPGTRLTVT.

V gene TRBV19 combines with J gene TRBJ2-1, with 10 bases that match TRBD2. The CDR3 totals 14 residues. Germline V gene data show CDR1 as LNHDA and CDR2 as SQIVND (reference sequence). Unmatched junction bases numbered 5, after V lost 5 bases and J lost 7 bases. CDR3 sequence reads: CASSGSGGTNEQFF. DNA for the CDR3: TGTGCCAGTAGTGGTAGCGGGGGGACAAATGAGCAGTTCTTC.

This clonotype was seen at least ten times. The V gene is TRBV6-5, the J gene TRBJ2-1; 7 positions match TRBD1. The ends lost 2 bases at V and 0 bases at J; junction bases unmatched: 10. CDR3 length equals 18 residues. Germline-derived CDR1 and CDR2 are MNHEY and SVGAGI. Here the CDR3 DNA reads TGTGCCAGCAGTTACCTGCTAAAGGACAGGATCTCCTACAATGAGCAGTTCTTC. Amino acid sequence: CASSYLLKDRISYNEQFF.

The chain is built from TRBV7-6 and TRBJ2-2, with 7 bases fitting TRBD2. This CDR3 comprises 15 residues. J gave up 5 bases and V 8 bases, and 11 bases lay outside the gene matches. The germline CDR1 and CDR2 sequences are SGHVS and FNYEAQ. The CDR3 coding sequence is TGTGCCAGCCGATTGGGGGGGTCAGGGACCGGGGAGCTGTTTTTT. It encodes CASRLGGSGTGELFF.

This clonotype was counted between two and nine times. The chain couples TRBV6-1 to TRBJ2-7; 11 bases fit TRBD2. The CDR3 sequence is 15 residues long. Germline CDR1 MNHNS, CDR2 SASEGT. The trim removed 6 bases at V and 1 base at J, leaving 5 bases unmatched. This CDR3 reads CASRPASGGSYEQYF. In DNA, the CDR3 is TGTGCCAGCAGACCCGCTAGCGGGGGGTCCTACGAGCAGTACTTC.

The V call is TRBV20-1, the J call TRBJ2-7; 11 nucleotides match TRBD1. Germline loops: CDR1 DFQATT, CDR2 SNEGSKA (reference sequence). Unmatched junction bases numbered 8, after V lost 5 bases and J lost 2 bases. This CDR3 region has 15 residues. This chain's CDR3 is CSAQPPGQGAYEQYF. As DNA, the CDR3 is TGCAGTGCTCAGCCACCGGGACAGGGGGCCTACGAGCAGTACTTC.

This rearrangement joins TRBV20-1 to TRBJ2-1, with D possibly TRBD2 on 6 matching bases. Germline V CDR1 and CDR2: DFQATT, SNEGSKA (reference sequence). The CDR3 totals 16 residues. Trimming cost V 0 bases and J 0 bases, with 12 bases left between them. Here the CDR3 DNA reads TGCAGTGCTAGAGATTTTACGGGAGCCTCCTACAATGAGCAGTTCTTC. Its translation: CSARDFTGASYNEQFF.

J is TRBJ1-2 and V is TRBV5-1; possibly TRBD1 for D (6 bases). CDR1 is SGHRS and CDR2 is YFSETQ in the germline V gene. The CDR3 contains 14 residues. V lost 2 bases and J 3 bases, leaving 11 bases between the germline ends. The CDR3 DNA sequence: TGCGCCAGCAGCTTAAGGGGGGCTGACTATGGCTACACCTTC. Amino acids: CASSLRGADYGYTF.

This clonotype was observed a few times. V gene TRBV2 combines with J gene TRBJ2-5; TRBD1 is a possible D gene (6 bases). Looked up from germline, CDR1 is SNHLY and CDR2 is FYNNEI. With 8 bases removed from V and 3 bases from J, the gap between germline ends came to 16 bases. The CDR3 has 14 amino acids. This chain's CDR3 is CASLRDTTEETQYF. The CDR3, as DNA: TGTGCCAGCCTCCGGGACACAACGGAAGAGACCCAGTACTTC.

This rearrangement joins TRBV20-1 to TRBJ2-1; D is undetermined. CDR3 length: 11 residues. Trimming took 3 bases from V and 7 from J, leaving 7 bases between them. CDR1 is DFQATT, CDR2 SNEGSKA, per germline (reference sequence). CDR3 DNA sequence: TGCAGTGCTAGCGGTCTAAATGAGCAGTTCTTC. Translation: CSASGLNEQFF.

The V call is TRBV27, the J call TRBJ2-7, with 7 nucleotides matching TRBD1. This CDR3 has 15 residues. Germline V gene lookup returns CDR1 MNHEY and CDR2 SMNVEV (reference sequence). J lost 5 bases, V lost 3 bases, and 10 bases had no gene match. As DNA, the CDR3 is TGTGCCAGCAGTTTCGTTTACAGGGGTCGGCACGAGCAGTACTTC. This translates into CASSFVYRGRHEQYF.

In its sample, this clonotype was seen a few times. The chain combines TRBV5-1 with TRBJ2-7, with 7 bases aligning to TRBD1. Unmatched junction bases numbered 7, after V lost 3 bases and J lost 7 bases. Germline-derived CDR1 and CDR2 are SGHRS and YFSETQ. The CDR3 runs 13 residues. The CDR3 DNA sequence: TGCGCCAGCAGCTCCGGACAGGCGAATGAGCAGTACTTC. This codes for CASSSGQANEQYF.

This chain links TRBV12-3 or TRBV12-4 with TRBJ2-5; D is ambiguous. This CDR3 is 15 amino acids long. Trimming took 1 base from V and 4 from J, leaving 13 bases between them. CDR3 region: CASSLGGGWGETQYF. The CDR3 DNA follows: TGTGCCAGCAGTTTAGGCGGCGGTTGGGGAGAGACCCAGTACTTC.